This T cell receptor (beta chain) came from a study of graft-versus-host responses after intestinal transplantation. The overall study: The study gave all recipients anti-thymocyte globulin induction, then tacrolimus and steroids for approximately three years. General observations from the study: GvH clones were identified in recipient marrow, with some first appearing in ileum or blood. Association was observed between peak circulating GvH clone levels and early post-transplant HvG declines. Some patients had graft-donor T cell macrochimerism. In their allografts, the ratios of graft-versus-host to host-versus-graft T cell clones were high.

In the case of this clone: Its matching antigen is unknown.

Sequencing used immunoSEQ multiplex PCR; TCRdb keeps in-frame clones, though not all of them. The profile shows under 100,000 clones, over 75% of them singletons. Trimming shortened V by 6 bases and J by 6 bases, and 12 bases separated the two germline ends. Germline V gene lookup returns CDR1 WSHSY and CDR2 SAAADI. There are 13 residues in the CDR3. The sequencing used PBMCs, collected approximately 470 days after intestinal transplant. The rearrangement links TRBV10-2 to TRBJ1-5; perhaps TRBD1 as D (6 bases). This TCR came from a human patient who received an intestinal transplant, so some T cells may come from the graft donor. The CDR3 sequence: CASSSLGGQPQHF. As DNA, the CDR3 is TGCGCCAGCAGCTCATTAGGGGGTCAGCCCCAGCATTTT.